Listed below are T cell receptor beta chains from one sample, sequenced in a study of shared clonotypes between healthy human individuals. Only in-frame clones appear in the TCRdb table, and some are missing; sequencing was by immunoSEQ multiplex PCR. The sample holds more than 1 million clones, 75% to 80% seen once. The sample consisted of memory CD4+ T cells from PBMCs. Receptor source: a man between 18 and 35 years old in good health. Some clones in this sample may be carry-over from other donors' samples. Both conserved end residues are part of each CDR3. D genes are given only for firm matches. Clone sizes are given selectively: once, few, many, or a class where the clone is expanded.

V gene: TRBV7-2; clone size: NA; J gene: TRBJ1-5; D gene: NA; CDR3 protein: CASSPHGGARQPQHF; CDR3 DNA: TGTGCCAGCAGCCCACACGGGGGGGCGAGGCAGCCCCAGCATTTT
V gene: TRBV2; clone size: NA; J gene: TRBJ2-7; D gene: TRBD1; CDR3 protein: CASSQRQGAFYEQYF; CDR3 DNA: TGTGCCAGCAGTCAACGACAGGGTGCCTTCTACGAGCAGTACTTC
V gene: TRBV11-3; clone size: many; J gene: TRBJ2-2; D gene: NA; CDR3 protein: CASSIGHKSGELFF; CDR3 DNA: TGTGCCAGCAGCATCGGACACAAGTCCGGGGAGCTGTTTTTT
V gene: TRBV20-1; clone size: NA; J gene: TRBJ2-3; D gene: NA; CDR3 protein: CSATRELTQYF; CDR3 DNA: TGCAGTGCTACCCGGGAGTTGACGCAGTATTTT
V gene: TRBV18; clone size: NA; J gene: TRBJ2-3; D gene: NA; CDR3 protein: CASSPRVESTDTQYF; CDR3 DNA: TGTGCCAGCTCACCGCGGGTTGAGAGCACAGATACGCAGTATTTT
V gene: TRBV6-5; clone size: NA; J gene: TRBJ1-1; D gene: NA; CDR3 protein: CASTPDGYTEAFF; CDR3 DNA: TGTGCCAGCACCCCAGATGGGTACACTGAAGCTTTCTTT
V gene: TRBV7-2; clone size: few; J gene: TRBJ2-1; D gene: NA; CDR3 protein: CASSPRGSSYNEQFF; CDR3 DNA: TGTGCCAGCAGCCCCCGGGGAAGCTCCTACAATGAGCAGTTCTTC
V gene: TRBV7-6; clone size: NA; J gene: TRBJ2-2; D gene: TRBD2; CDR3 protein: CASSLVAGGPANTGELFF; CDR3 DNA: TGTGCCAGCAGCTTAGTAGCGGGAGGGCCGGCGAACACCGGGGAGCTGTTTTTT
V gene: TRBV28; clone size: NA; J gene: TRBJ2-1; D gene: TRBD1; CDR3 protein: CASSRQGKFF; CDR3 DNA: TGTGCCAGCAGCCGACAGGGGAAGTTCTTC
V gene: TRBV4-1; clone size: few; J gene: TRBJ1-5; D gene: NA; CDR3 protein: CASSQSPRVKGNQPQHF; CDR3 DNA: TGCGCCAGCAGCCAATCCCCTCGGGTCAAAGGAAATCAGCCCCAGCATTTT
V gene: TRBV6-5; clone size: NA; J gene: TRBJ1-2; D gene: NA; CDR3 protein: CASTFDYGYTF; CDR3 DNA: TGTGCCAGCACTTTTGACTATGGCTACACCTTC
V gene: TRBV7-3; clone size: NA; J gene: TRBJ1-1; D gene: TRBD1; CDR3 protein: CASSPTGQVMNTEAFF; CDR3 DNA: TGTGCCAGCAGCCCCACGGGACAGGTAATGAACACTGAAGCTTTCTTT
V gene: TRBV28; clone size: NA; J gene: TRBJ2-7; D gene: NA; CDR3 protein: CASSFAASYEQYF; CDR3 DNA: TGTGCCAGCAGTTTTGCAGCTTCCTACGAGCAGTACTTC
V gene: TRBV15; clone size: NA; J gene: TRBJ1-5; D gene: NA; CDR3 protein: CATSFAPHGVSNQPQHF; CDR3 DNA: TGTGCCACCAGTTTTGCCCCTCACGGGGTTAGCAATCAGCCCCAGCATTTT
V gene: TRBV2; clone size: NA; J gene: TRBJ1-4; D gene: NA; CDR3 protein: CASSEGGGGEGEKLFF; CDR3 DNA: TGTGCCAGCAGTGAAGGTGGCGGGGGTGAAGGTGAAAAACTGTTTTTT
V gene: TRBV10-2; clone size: many; J gene: TRBJ2-1; D gene: NA; CDR3 protein: CASQRGTTAYNEQFF; CDR3 DNA: TGCGCCAGCCAGAGGGGAACCACGGCCTACAATGAGCAGTTCTTC
V gene: TRBV29-1; clone size: NA; J gene: TRBJ2-2; D gene: NA; CDR3 protein: CSSRTGDTGELFF; CDR3 DNA: TGCAGCAGTCGAACGGGGGACACCGGGGAGCTGTTTTTT
V gene: TRBV11-3; clone size: few; J gene: TRBJ2-7; D gene: TRBD1; CDR3 protein: CASSQGQGASYEQYF; CDR3 DNA: TGTGCCAGCAGCCAGGGACAGGGGGCCTCCTACGAGCAGTACTTC
V gene: TRBV6-6; clone size: once; J gene: TRBJ2-1; D gene: NA; CDR3 protein: CASSYSGGPEQFF; CDR3 DNA: TGTGCCAGCAGTTACTCTGGCGGACCCGAGCAGTTCTTC
V gene: TRBV18; clone size: NA; J gene: TRBJ2-2; D gene: NA; CDR3 protein: CASSPSSGRNTGELFF; CDR3 DNA: TGTGCCAGCTCACCCTCAAGCGGGCGGAACACCGGGGAGCTGTTTTTT
V gene: TRBV28; clone size: NA; J gene: TRBJ1-5; D gene: TRBD1; CDR3 protein: CASSVRLGTGASNQPQHF; CDR3 DNA: TGTGCCAGCAGTGTCCGTTTGGGGACAGGGGCGAGCAATCAGCCCCAGCATTTT
V gene: TRBV5-8; clone size: NA; J gene: TRBJ1-1; D gene: TRBD1; CDR3 protein: CASSLGTGLWSSAFF; CDR3 DNA: TGTGCCAGCAGCTTGGGGACAGGACTCTGGAGTTCAGCTTTCTTT
V gene: TRBV19; clone size: once; J gene: TRBJ1-2; D gene: NA; CDR3 protein: CASSRDQNYGYTF; CDR3 DNA: TGTGCCAGTAGCCGGGATCAAAACTATGGCTACACCTTC
V gene: TRBV28; clone size: NA; J gene: TRBJ2-7; D gene: NA; CDR3 protein: CASSPSGATSYEQYF; CDR3 DNA: TGTGCCAGCAGTCCTTCGGGGGCGACCTCCTACGAGCAGTACTTC
V gene: TRBV30; clone size: NA; J gene: TRBJ2-7; D gene: NA; CDR3 protein: CAWSGDIQPYEQYF; CDR3 DNA: TGTGCCTGGAGCGGTGACATCCAGCCTTACGAGCAGTACTTC
V gene: TRBV27; clone size: few; J gene: TRBJ2-7; D gene: TRBD1; CDR3 protein: CASSLGTGYEQYF; CDR3 DNA: TGTGCCAGCAGTTTAGGGACAGGGTACGAGCAGTACTTC
V gene: TRBV7-9; clone size: NA; J gene: TRBJ2-1; D gene: TRBD1; CDR3 protein: CASSSLTGTGVYNEQFF; CDR3 DNA: TGTGCCAGCAGCTCCCTTACCGGGACAGGGGTCTACAATGAGCAGTTCTTC
V gene: TRBV29-1; clone size: NA; J gene: TRBJ2-5; D gene: TRBD2; CDR3 protein: CSVAAGVGETQYF; CDR3 DNA: TGCAGCGTTGCTGCGGGAGTGGGAGAGACCCAGTACTTC
V gene: TRBV5-1; clone size: NA; J gene: TRBJ2-1; D gene: TRBD2; CDR3 protein: CASSLVLAGMSEQFF; CDR3 DNA: TGCGCCAGCAGCTTGGTTTTAGCGGGAATGTCTGAGCAGTTCTTC
V gene: TRBV7-3; clone size: NA; J gene: TRBJ2-7; D gene: NA; CDR3 protein: CASSPRPDSYEQYF; CDR3 DNA: TGTGCCAGCAGCCCCCGACCGGATTCCTACGAGCAGTACTTC
V gene: TRBV7-9; clone size: NA; J gene: TRBJ1-2; D gene: NA; CDR3 protein: CASSPARAYYGYTF; CDR3 DNA: TGTGCCAGCAGCCCTGCCAGGGCCTACTATGGCTACACCTTC
V gene: TRBV5-4; clone size: NA; J gene: TRBJ2-3; D gene: NA; CDR3 protein: CASSLGLFGTGGADTQYF; CDR3 DNA: TGTGCCAGCAGCTTGGGCCTTTTCGGGACCGGGGGTGCAGATACGCAGTATTTT
V gene: TRBV28; clone size: NA; J gene: TRBJ1-3; D gene: NA; CDR3 protein: CASSSIGTENGNTIYF; CDR3 DNA: TGTGCCAGCAGTTCAATTGGGACTGAGAATGGAAACACCATATATTTT
V gene: TRBV4-2; clone size: NA; J gene: TRBJ2-1; D gene: NA; CDR3 protein: CASSQGEGRNNEQFF; CDR3 DNA: TGTGCCAGCAGCCAAGGGGAAGGTCGTAACAATGAGCAGTTCTTC
V gene: TRBV28; clone size: NA; J gene: TRBJ1-1; D gene: TRBD1; CDR3 protein: CASSLRGRTEAFF; CDR3 DNA: TGTGCCAGCAGTTTAAGGGGGCGGACTGAAGCTTTCTTT
V gene: TRBV5-4; clone size: NA; J gene: TRBJ2-3; D gene: NA; CDR3 protein: CASSSDGDTQYF; CDR3 DNA: TGTGCCAGCAGCTCCGACGGAGATACGCAGTATTTT
V gene: TRBV6-6; clone size: NA; J gene: TRBJ2-5; D gene: TRBD2; CDR3 protein: CASSFGSAGVETQYF; CDR3 DNA: TGTGCCAGCAGTTTTGGGTCAGCGGGAGTAGAGACCCAGTACTTC
V gene: TRBV15; clone size: NA; J gene: TRBJ2-2; D gene: NA; CDR3 protein: CATSRVAGDTGELFF; CDR3 DNA: TGTGCCACCAGCAGAGTGGCAGGGGACACCGGGGAGCTGTTTTTT
V gene: TRBV9; clone size: NA; J gene: TRBJ2-7; D gene: NA; CDR3 protein: CASSEGLASSYEQYF; CDR3 DNA: TGTGCCAGCAGCGAGGGACTGGCTAGCTCCTACGAGCAGTACTTC
V gene: TRBV5-1; clone size: NA; J gene: TRBJ2-3; D gene: TRBD2; CDR3 protein: CASRPGTSGSTDTQYF; CDR3 DNA: TGCGCCAGCAGACCCGGGACTAGCGGGAGCACAGATACGCAGTATTTT
V gene: TRBV5-1; clone size: NA; J gene: TRBJ2-1; D gene: TRBD2; CDR3 protein: CASSRGASGRMGVEQFF; CDR3 DNA: TGCGCCAGCAGTCGCGGGGCTAGCGGGAGGATGGGCGTTGAGCAGTTCTTC
V gene: TRBV6-5; clone size: NA; J gene: TRBJ2-7; D gene: NA; CDR3 protein: CASRDRFSSYEQYF; CDR3 DNA: TGTGCCAGCAGAGACAGGTTCAGCTCCTACGAGCAGTACTTC
V gene: TRBV7-8; clone size: NA; J gene: TRBJ2-7; D gene: TRBD2; CDR3 protein: CASSFRREGYEQYF; CDR3 DNA: TGTGCCAGCAGCTTCCGGCGGGAGGGCTACGAGCAGTACTTC
V gene: TRBV18; clone size: NA; J gene: TRBJ1-5; D gene: NA; CDR3 protein: CATVVDSNQPQHF; CDR3 DNA: TGTGCCACGGTAGTTGATAGCAATCAGCCCCAGCATTTT
V gene: TRBV29-1; clone size: NA; J gene: TRBJ2-4; D gene: NA; CDR3 protein: CSVMTAQRNIQYF; CDR3 DNA: TGCAGCGTGATGACAGCTCAACGGAACATTCAGTACTTC
V gene: TRBV6-6; clone size: NA; J gene: TRBJ1-2; D gene: NA; CDR3 protein: CASSYPNTALGHTF; CDR3 DNA: TGTGCCAGCAGTTACCCGAATACGGCTCTCGGGCACACCTTC
V gene: TRBV28; clone size: NA; J gene: TRBJ1-2; D gene: NA; CDR3 protein: CASSPQQGGPYGYTF; CDR3 DNA: TGTGCCAGCAGTCCTCAACAGGGTGGCCCGTATGGCTACACCTTC
V gene: TRBV18; clone size: NA; J gene: TRBJ1-5; D gene: NA; CDR3 protein: CASSRPGTGNQPQHF; CDR3 DNA: TGTGCCAGCTCACGCCCCGGCACGGGCAATCAGCCCCAGCATTTT
V gene: TRBV5-1; clone size: NA; J gene: TRBJ2-1; D gene: NA; CDR3 protein: CASSFGAVNNEQFF; CDR3 DNA: TGCGCCAGCAGCTTTGGGGCAGTGAACAATGAGCAGTTCTTC
V gene: TRBV18; clone size: many; J gene: TRBJ1-2; D gene: NA; CDR3 protein: CASSPGRGTNYGYTF; CDR3 DNA: TGTGCCAGCTCACCAGGCAGAGGCACTAACTATGGCTACACCTTC
V gene: TRBV7-2; clone size: once; J gene: TRBJ2-7; D gene: TRBD2; CDR3 protein: CASSLATSGRQNEQYF; CDR3 DNA: TGTGCCAGCAGCTTAGCGACTAGCGGGAGGCAGAACGAGCAGTACTTC
V gene: TRBV5-1; clone size: NA; J gene: TRBJ2-7; D gene: TRBD1; CDR3 protein: CASSLPGQGLSYEQYF; CDR3 DNA: TGCGCCAGCAGCTTGCCCGGACAGGGTTTAAGCTACGAGCAGTACTTC
V gene: TRBV4-2; clone size: NA; J gene: TRBJ2-4; D gene: TRBD2; CDR3 protein: CASSQPGLALAKNIQYF; CDR3 DNA: TGTGCCAGCAGCCAGCCGGGACTAGCGCTAGCCAAAAACATTCAGTACTTC
V gene: TRBV28; clone size: NA; J gene: TRBJ2-7; D gene: TRBD2; CDR3 protein: CASSESGNYEQYF; CDR3 DNA: TGTGCCAGCAGTGAAAGCGGGAACTACGAGCAGTACTTC
V gene: TRBV2; clone size: few; J gene: TRBJ1-4; D gene: NA; CDR3 protein: CASSAYVGEKLFF; CDR3 DNA: TGTGCCAGCAGTGCCTATGTTGGGGAAAAACTGTTTTTT